This T cell receptor beta chain derives from a study of beta chain features in type 1 diabetes (dated by TCRdb to 2017 to 2018). Regarding the research as a whole: Patients and healthy donors did not differ in mean age, gender distribution, total cell number or subset yield. A total of 85 million to 110 million sorted cells were examined across all samples, and RNA yield correlated strongly with the number of cells per subset. The study compared the TCRB repertoires of sorted circulating CD4+ T cell subsets in recently diagnosed type 1 diabetes patients with those in matched healthy donors. Regulatory and stem cell-like memory subsets were isolated from only 8 patients and roughly 8 healthy donors, whereas naive and central memory subsets came from all 28 donors. Overall results and qualifications from the work: Because small numbers of individuals were included in the HLA sub-analyses, any influence of HLA type on TCRB rearrangement was left unresolved. Naive, central memory and regulatory TCRB repertoires appeared to be more alike among patients than among healthy donors. At VDJ recombination sites, patients with type 1 diabetes made fewer insertions and deleted more nucleotides, a pattern implying thymic rearrangement abnormalities. Because cDNA was sequenced instead of genomic DNA, highly expressing activated cells could be over-represented, though the groups showed no difference in activation or CD3 levels. PCR might favor shorter templates, but patient and control samples were amplified and corrected together, so any skew would affect both groups equally. A moderate but significant shortening of TCRB CDR3 length was observed in type 1 diabetes patients in all four CD4+ subsets.

Relative to germline, V is 5 bases shorter and J is 4 bases shorter, with 6 bases between their ends. The CDR3 spans 11 residues, from the cysteine through the phenylalanine. The sequence is cut down to CDR3 DNA, 33 bases in frame from base 1. CDR1 and CDR2 are read off the germline V gene as MDHEN and SYDVKM. From each donor, a single peripheral blood sample of around 0.12 L on average was drawn into heparinised tubes. A BD FACSAria II and a panel including CD45RO, CCR7, CD25, CD127, CD95 and CD27 were used to sort naive, central memory, regulatory and stem cell-like memory CD4+ T cells. All sorted populations exceeded 98% purity. Right away, PBMCs were isolated by Lymphoprep density gradient centrifugation and were stained directly, with no culture step. Samples were stained and sorted in pairs, with one healthy donor and one patient per experiment, so that batch effects were minimized. About this clone itself: The antigen it recognizes is unknown. No base qualities exist here, and no much larger clone lies one base off it.

All of the isolated RNA was reverse transcribed with the High Capacity cDNA Reverse Transcription Kit, so expressed TCRB transcripts were sequenced. Naive, central memory and regulatory T cell samples underwent deep immunoSEQ sequencing, averaging around 3.9 million total reads per sample. Sorted cells were lysed in RLT buffer, and RNA was extracted using DNase-treated RNeasy Micro or Mini kits according to cell number. Each cell subset was processed on its own to prevent cross-contamination, while patient and healthy donor samples were processed together. The immunoSEQ multiplex PCR was used to amplify TCRB sequences from cDNA, generating 87-bp fragments that spanned the CDR3 region. Sequencing of the amplicons was performed on the Illumina HiSeq platform. The authors' pipeline ran thus. PCR bias was corrected computationally using synthetic template baselines, and reads within Hamming distance 2 were collapsed, with unmergeable singletons discarded. Reads were aligned against IMGT to assign V, D and J genes, CDR3 length and insertions or deletions at six rearrangement sites. Within each subset, clonotype counts were normalized to sorted cell number, after which true diversity and Gini coefficients were computed with the tcR R package. The overlap coefficient, calculated on TCRB nucleotide sequences, was used to measure repertoire sharing. TCRdb holds this immuneACCESS table with in-frame rearrangements only. Some clones are missing; in checked studies, unresolved V genes explain under half, and the rest has no known cause. V and J calls and clone size come straight from that table; D and trimming were deduced from the DNA. This sample comprises about 150,000 clones, around 10% of them detected only once. Roughly 1.9% of the sample belongs to the ten largest clones.

The chain is made from TRBV28 and TRBJ2-7, with the identity of the D gene unclear. The sequence was obtained from a man between 18 and 35 years old in good health. The sample taken for sequencing was central memory CD4+ T cells from blood. The sequence in DNA is TGTGCCAGCAGTATGGGATACGAGCAGTACTTC. It is translated as CASSMGYEQYF.